The 2 T cell receptor beta chains below were found in one sample sequenced in a study of T cells in Graves' hyperthyroidism and ophthalmopathy. RNA transcripts provided the source from which TCR beta CDR3 regions were amplified. The TCR CDR3 first-round RT-PCR relied on the HTBI primer set. TCRdb re-analysed the multiplex PCR reads in MiXCR, keeping a single row per CDR3 protein. The table has 240,000 or so distinct CDR3 sequences, roughly 15% seen once. Input material: blood. The receptors derive from a young woman with Graves' ophthalmopathy.

This clonotype was counted ten times or more. V gene TRBV10-3 combines with J gene TRBJ2-7, with TRBD1 matching over 11 bases. CDR3 size: 17 residues. V shed 2 bases, J shed 3 bases, and the junction held 9 bases outside the gene matches. Germline-derived CDR1 and CDR2 are ENHRY and SYGVKD. The CDR3 here is CAISEEVGQGAVYEQYF. CDR3 bases: TGTGCCATCAGTGAGGAGGTCGGACAGGGGGCCGTCTACGAGCAGTACTTC.

Many counts were recorded for this clonotype. This sequence joins TRBV5-4 and TRBJ1-1; 10 bases align to TRBD1. CDR3 length: 15 amino acids. Germline V CDR1 and CDR2: SGHNT, YYREEE (reference sequence). The junction had 7 bases not matched to a gene; V was cut back by 4 bases and J by 4 bases. Here the CDR3 DNA reads TGTGCCAGCAGCAGTCCGGGACAGGGGAGCACTGAAGCTTTCTTT. It encodes CASSSPGQGSTEAFF.